The 32 T cell receptor beta chains below all came from one sample that was sequenced in a study of blood T cell repertoires in COVID-19. Sequencing was performed with immunoSEQ multiplex PCR; in TCRdb, only in-frame clones are kept and a portion is missing. The profile shows about 190,000 clones, around 84% of them singletons. What was sequenced was peripheral blood. The receptors come from a human donor in a cohort sampled during active COVID-19.

The genes are TRBV6-5 and TRBJ1-6, with D uncertain. V gave up 6 bases and J gave up 1 base, with 10 bases separating them. Germline V lookup: CDR1 MNHEY, CDR2 SVGAGI. CDR3 length equals 15 residues. CDR3 nucleotides: TGTGCCAGCAGGGGCCGGGGATCCTATAATTCACCCCTCCACTTT. Translation: CASRGRGSYNSPLHF.

V gene TRBV19 combines with J gene TRBJ1-6; perhaps TRBD1 as D (6 bases). Germline lookup yields CDR1 LNHDA and CDR2 SQIVND (reference sequence). This CDR3 is built from 14 residues. V gave up 6 bases and J gave up 8 bases, with 14 bases separating them. For the CDR3, the DNA is TGTGCCAGTAGGCCACAGGGTGGTGATTCACCCCTCCACTTT. It is translated as CASRPQGGDSPLHF.

The V gene is TRBV6-5, the J gene TRBJ2-7; maybe TRBD2 (5 bases). This CDR3 region has 14 residues. Germline CDR1 and CDR2: MNHEY and SVGAGI. The germline V and J ends were trimmed by 5 bases and 0 bases, with 11 bases remaining between them. The CDR3 here is CASSTRTPSYEQYF. The CDR3 DNA follows: TGTGCCAGCAGTACACGGACTCCCTCCTACGAGCAGTACTTC.

The V and J genes are TRBV19 and TRBJ1-2, with 9 positions matching TRBD1. This CDR3 has 16 residues. Germline CDR1 reads LNHDA; CDR2 reads SQIVND (reference sequence). The V segment lost 5 bases and the J segment 4 bases; nucleotides outside the gene matches: 11. CDR3 sequence reads: CASSDIQGALGYGYTF. The DNA of the CDR3 is TGTGCCAGTAGTGACATACAGGGGGCCCTGGGCTATGGCTACACCTTC.

This chain joins TRBV7-6 and TRBJ2-2, with TRBD2 matching over 10 bases. The junction had 4 bases not matched to a gene; V was cut back by 1 base and J by 2 bases. Per germline, CDR1 SGHVS and CDR2 FNYEAQ. The CDR3 totals 17 residues. Here the CDR3 DNA reads TGTGCCAGCAGCTTAGAAGCGGGAGGGGGAAACACCGGGGAGCTGTTTTTT. As protein: CASSLEAGGGNTGELFF.

The chain has TRBV7-2 and TRBJ2-1, with TRBD2 matching 15 bases. CDR1 SGHTA and CDR2 FQGNSA come from the germline V gene. This CDR3 comprises 18 residues. V shed 2 bases and J 4 bases; nucleotides not matched to a gene: 6. Here the CDR3 DNA reads TGTGCCAGCAGCTTAACTCCCGGGACTAGCGGGGGGTACAATGAGCAGTTCTTC. Translating gives CASSLTPGTSGGYNEQFF. Drawing the rest from reference TRBV7-2 and TRBJ2-1, the complete variable domain is GAGVSQSPSNKVTEKGKDVELRCDPISGHTALYWYRQSLGQGLEFLIYFQGNSAPDKSGLPSDRFSAERTGGSVSTLTIQRTQQEDSAVYLCASSLTPGTSGGYNEQFFGPGTRLTVL.

In the case of this clone: Other nucleotide sequences in the sample specify the same CDR3. The gene calls are TRBV19 and TRBJ2-7, with 13 nucleotides matching TRBD2. Trimming cost V 1 base and J 3 bases; bases outside gene matches: 0. In germline, CDR1 is LNHDA, CDR2 SQIVND (reference sequence). This CDR3 contains 15 residues. In DNA, the CDR3 is TGTGCCAGTAGTATAGGGACTAGCGGGAGCTACGAGCAGTACTTC. This translates into CASSIGTSGSYEQYF.

Only one count was recorded for this clone. This rearrangement joins TRBV3-1 (or the pseudogene TRBV3-2) to TRBJ1-1, with D unclear. Germline V lookup: CDR1 LGHDT, CDR2 YNNKEL (reference sequence). V lost 4 bases and J 7 bases, leaving 13 bases between the germline ends. The CDR3 totals 13 residues. CDR3 residues: CASSPFPEGEAFF. The CDR3, as DNA: TGTGCCAGCAGCCCGTTCCCCGAGGGTGAAGCTTTCTTT.

This clone was counted a few times. This chain links TRBV19 with TRBJ1-1; 7 bases line up with TRBD1. Germline assignment: CDR1 LNHDA and CDR2 SQIVND (reference sequence). This CDR3 spans 12 amino acids. V was pared by 4 bases and J by 5 bases, with 1 base of the junction left unmatched. The CDR3 bases are TGTGCCAGTAGTAGCAGGGGGACTGAAGCTTTCTTT. It specifies CASSSRGTEAFF.

The chain joins TRBV12-3 or TRBV12-4 to TRBJ1-2; D gene ambiguous. Deletions cut 3 bases from V and 2 bases from J, with 7 bases between. This CDR3 is 13 amino acids long. CDR3 residues: CASSLGTNYGYTF. In nucleotides, the CDR3 is TGTGCCAGCAGTTTGGGCACAAACTATGGCTACACCTTC.

Worth noting for this clone: One end of the junction fails to match germline, which may point to a read error. The chain is built from TRBV7-7 and TRBJ2-2; 9 nucleotides agree with TRBD1. Germline V gene data show CDR1 as SSHAT and CDR2 as FNYEAQ (reference sequence). CDR3 length: 16 amino acids. The CDR3 DNA reads TGTGCTAGCAGCCCTACCGGGACAGGGAGGACCGGGGAGCTGTTTTTT. Translated, it gives CASSPTGTGRTGELFF.

The table lists this clone with a count of one. This chain joins TRBV3-1 (or the pseudogene TRBV3-2) and TRBJ2-5; D is unclear. The CDR3 covers 15 residues. CDR1 LGHDT and CDR2 YNNKEL come from the germline V gene (reference sequence). With 0 bases removed from V and 3 bases from J, the gap between germline ends came to 11 bases. In DNA form, the CDR3 reads TGTGCCAGCAGCCAAGAGAGGCACGTTAAAGAGACCCAGTACTTC. It encodes CASSQERHVKETQYF.

The V gene is TRBV11-3, the J gene TRBJ2-5; tentatively, D is TRBD1 (5 bases). CDR3 length: 15 residues. With 4 bases removed from V and 8 bases from J, the gap between germline ends came to 20 bases. Looked up from germline, CDR1 is SGHNT and CDR2 is YENEEA. Here the CDR3 reads CASSSSTGSGATQYF. The CDR3 nucleotides read TGTGCCAGCAGCTCGTCTACAGGCTCAGGAGCCACCCAGTACTTC.

This clone was counted once. The chain has TRBV4-2 and TRBJ1-6; TRBD1 agrees at 7 bases. The trim removed 7 bases at V and 9 bases at J, leaving 9 bases unmatched. CDR1 is LGHNA and CDR2 is YNFKEQ in the germline V gene. This CDR3 spans 14 amino acids. The CDR3 reads CASNRGGTPSPLHF. The CDR3 coding sequence is TGTGCCAGCAACAGGGGTGGGACACCTTCACCCCTCCACTTT.

With regard to this clone: The junction shows a germline mismatch at one end, possibly a read error. The chain links TRBV7-9 to TRBJ2-7; no clear D gene. The CDR3 consists of 8 residues. CDR1 and CDR2 from the germline V gene are SEHNR and FQNEAQ (reference sequence). This chain's CDR3 is CASSSFNF. In nucleotides, the CDR3 is TGTGCCAGCAGCTCCTTTAACTTC.

J is TRBJ1-1 and V is TRBV28; D is uncertain. V was cut by 7 bases and J by 1 base, with 13 bases left in between. Germline V lookup: CDR1 MDHEN, CDR2 SYDVKM. This CDR3 spans 14 amino acids. The chain's CDR3 is CASTLRSWNTEAFF. The CDR3 DNA is TGTGCCAGCACCCTCAGGTCGTGGAACACTGAAGCTTTCTTT.

V gene TRBV28 combines with J gene TRBJ1-4; 8 bases are a match to TRBD1. The CDR3 has 16 amino acids. V shed 6 bases and J 14 bases; nucleotides not matched to a gene: 20. CDR1 is MDHEN, CDR2 SYDVKM, per germline. CDR3: CASSLLPGQEVLALFF. CDR3 bases: TGTGCCAGCAGCTTACTCCCGGGACAGGAGGTATTAGCCCTGTTTTTT.

V usage is TRBV7-9 and J usage is TRBJ2-7; 7 bases align to TRBD1. Germline V gene data show CDR1 as SEHNR and CDR2 as FQNEAQ (reference sequence). The V segment lost 2 bases and the J segment 2 bases; nucleotides outside the gene matches: 6. The CDR3 consists of 15 residues. The DNA for the CDR3 is TGTGCCAGCAGCTTAAGGACAGGTGGCCCCTACGAGCAGTACTTC. This encodes CASSLRTGGPYEQYF.

This clone has just a few counts. The chain has TRBV28 and TRBJ1-2; a weak D match, TRBD1 (5 bases). Trimming removed 2 bases at V and 3 bases at J, with 16 bases between. CDR1 is MDHEN, CDR2 SYDVKM, per germline. CDR3 length: 16 residues. CDR3 amino acids: CASSLLFGGGDYGYTF. CDR3 DNA sequence: TGTGCCAGCAGTTTACTGTTCGGTGGGGGGGACTATGGCTACACCTTC.

The V and J genes are TRBV10-3 and TRBJ2-3; weak D call: TRBD2 (6 bases). Per germline, CDR1 ENHRY and CDR2 SYGVKD. Deletions cut 5 bases from V and 5 bases from J, with 11 bases between. There are 13 residues in the CDR3. The CDR3 nucleotides are TGTGCCATCAGTCCGGGGAGGCTAGATACGCAGTATTTT. It specifies CAISPGRLDTQYF.

The chain carries TRBV4-2 and TRBJ2-3; D is unresolved. This CDR3 contains 13 residues. The V end was cut by 1 base, the J end by 4 bases, with 6 bases between. Germline-derived CDR1 and CDR2 are LGHNA and YNFKEQ. CDR3 in DNA: TGTGCCAGCAGCCAAGTAGTCGCAGATACGCAGTATTTT. It codes for CASSQVVADTQYF.

This CDR3 reads CSVVNQGVETQYF. In nucleotides, the CDR3 is TGCAGCGTTGTCAACCAGGGTGTGGAGACCCAGTACTTC. The gene calls are TRBV29-1 and TRBJ2-5; D is possibly TRBD1 (5 bases). Trimming took off 4 bases at V and 5 bases at J, with 14 bases between the two ends. The CDR3 has 13 amino acids. Germline V CDR1 and CDR2: SQVTM, ANQGSEA.

This clone was counted only a few times. V and J are TRBV29-1 and TRBJ1-3; D possibly corresponds to TRBD1 (6 bases). Germline V CDR1 and CDR2: SQVTM, ANQGSEA. The CDR3 contains 13 residues. Trimming took off 6 bases at V and 2 bases at J, with 11 bases between the two ends. CDR3 in amino acids: CSVRTGTGNTIYF. For the CDR3, the DNA is TGCAGCGTGAGAACAGGGACTGGAAACACCATATATTTT.

The gene calls are TRBV18 and TRBJ2-2; maybe TRBD1 (6 bases). CDR1 KGHSH and CDR2 LQKENI come from the germline V gene. The CDR3 consists of 16 residues. Trimming took off 0 bases at V and 4 bases at J, with 12 bases between the two ends. The CDR3 region is CASSPPAGEITGELFF. The CDR3 DNA reads TGTGCCAGCTCACCACCGGCAGGGGAGATCACCGGGGAGCTGTTTTTT.

In its sample, this clone was seen a few times. The V and J genes are TRBV7-9 and TRBJ1-1; 7 nucleotides line up with TRBD1. The CDR3 consists of 15 residues. Per the germline V gene, CDR1 is SEHNR and CDR2 is FQNEAQ (reference sequence). After removal of 1 base from V and 1 base from J, the junction contained 3 bases not matched to a gene. CDR3 loop: CASSLGAGGNTEAFF. CDR3 nucleotide sequence: TGTGCCAGCAGCTTAGGTGCAGGGGGGAACACTGAAGCTTTCTTT.

The chain recombines TRBV5-1 with TRBJ2-7; D possibly corresponds to TRBD2 (6 bases). V lost 4 bases and J 4 bases, leaving 15 bases between the germline ends. Germline V gene sequence: CDR1 SGHRS, CDR2 YFSETQ. The CDR3 length is 14 residues. The DNA for the CDR3 is TGCGCCAGCAGCACCTATGGAGGGGAATACGAGCAGTACTTC. Its protein product is CASSTYGGEYEQYF.

The V call is TRBV7-9, the J call TRBJ2-3; 7 nucleotides match TRBD2. With V trimmed by 3 bases and J by 2 bases, 5 bases remained unmatched. CDR3 length equals 15 residues. Germline loops: CDR1 SEHNR, CDR2 FQNEAQ (reference sequence). DNA for the CDR3: TGTGCCAGCAGCTTTTTCGGGGGGACCACAGATACGCAGTATTTT. Translation gives CASSFFGGTTDTQYF.

This clone was seen just once. The chain links TRBV19 to TRBJ1-2; D is unresolved. CDR1 LNHDA and CDR2 SQIVND come from the germline V gene (reference sequence). The V end was cut by 7 bases, the J end by 2 bases, with 20 bases between. The CDR3 contains 16 residues. The CDR3 DNA is TGTGCCAGTACTCCGCCCCCCGGAGCGAGAAACTATGGCTACACCTTC. This gives the protein CASTPPPGARNYGYTF.

The V and J genes are TRBV18 and TRBJ1-4; no clear D gene. From germline, CDR1 is KGHSH and CDR2 LQKENI. There are 13 residues in the CDR3. Trimming removed 3 bases from V and 7 bases from J, with 9 bases in between. The CDR3 loop is CASSPRVLEKLFF. DNA of the CDR3: TGTGCCAGCTCACCCCGGGTCCTTGAAAAACTGTTTTTT.

This chain links TRBV19 with TRBJ1-5, with a possible D match to TRBD1 (6 bases). Germline-derived CDR1 and CDR2 are LNHDA and SQIVND (reference sequence). This CDR3 has 17 residues. Trimming pared 0 bases from V and 0 bases from J, leaving 12 bases between. The CDR3 protein is CASSIDGQFYSNQPQHF. DNA for the CDR3: TGTGCCAGTAGTATAGACGGACAGTTTTATAGCAATCAGCCCCAGCATTTT. Variable domain in full (rest from reference TRBV19 and TRBJ1-5): DGGITQSPKYLFRKEGQNVTLSCEQNLNHDAMYWYRQDPGQGLRLIYYSQIVNDFQKGDIAEGYSVSREKKESFPLTVTSAQKNPTAFYLCASSIDGQFYSNQPQHFGDGTRLSIL.

The chain is built from TRBV7-8 and TRBJ1-2; the match to TRBD1 covers 7 bases. The J segment lost 4 bases and the V segment lost 4 bases, leaving 3 bases of the junction unmatched. Germline CDR1 and CDR2: SGHVS and FQNEAQ. This CDR3 contains 13 residues. The CDR3 spells CASSSGTAYGYTF. DNA of the CDR3: TGTGCCAGCAGCTCCGGGACAGCCTATGGCTACACCTTC.

The V call is TRBV11-2, the J call TRBJ1-4; D not certain. In germline, CDR1 is SGHAT, CDR2 FQNNGV. The CDR3 totals 14 residues. V lost 6 bases, J lost 1 base, and 9 bases lay in between. This CDR3 is CASSYFLTNEKLFF. The CDR3 DNA is TGTGCCAGCAGTTACTTTCTAACTAATGAAAAACTGTTTTTT. Variable domain in full (rest from reference TRBV11-2 and TRBJ1-4): EAGVAQSPRYKIIEKRQSVAFWCNPISGHATLYWYQQILGQGPKLLIQFQNNGVVDDSQLPKDRFSAERLKGVDSTLKIQPAKLEDSAVYLCASSYFLTNEKLFFGSGTQLSVL.